The 12 T cell receptor beta chains below come from one sample, sequenced in a study of early T cells in non-severe SARS-CoV-2 infection. Using its own MiXCR run on the 5' RACE reads, TCRdb lists one record per CDR3 protein. The top ten clones hold more than 4.5% of a sample with about 77,000 distinct CDR3 sequences, approximately 9.1% of them seen once. Sequenced: whole blood. These receptors were collected from an adult who was a healthcare worker with PCR-confirmed SARS-CoV-2 infection or an uninfected control (not recorded which).

This clonotype came up many times. The V gene is TRBV28, the J gene TRBJ1-1; D remains unclear. This CDR3 is 11 amino acids long. The germline CDR1 and CDR2 sequences are MDHEN and SYDVKM. In DNA form, the CDR3 reads TGTGTCAGTAGGGAGAACACTGAAGCTTTCTTT. It yields the protein CVSRENTEAFF.

V usage is TRBV5-4 and J usage is TRBJ1-1, with unresolved D. The germline CDR1 and CDR2 sequences are SGHNT and YYREEE (reference sequence). Trimming stripped 4 bases from V and 3 bases from J, with 10 bases between. The CDR3 spans 13 residues. CDR3 coding DNA: TGTGCCAGCAGCCTGAGGGTTGACACTGAAGCTTTCTTT. Translation: CASSLRVDTEAFF.

This clonotype was observed many times. This rearrangement joins TRBV7-2 to TRBJ2-3; 11 nucleotides agree with TRBD2. The CDR3 sequence is 15 residues long. Germline V gives CDR1 SGHTA, CDR2 FQGNSA. The J segment lost 3 bases and the V segment lost 5 bases, leaving 4 bases of the junction unmatched. This CDR3 is CASSTTSGATDTQYF. DNA for the CDR3: TGTGCCAGCAGCACGACTAGCGGGGCGACAGATACGCAGTATTTT.

At least ten counts were recorded for this clonotype. This chain uses TRBV7-6 with TRBJ2-3, with 8 bases aligning to TRBD1. The CDR3 has 17 residues. CDR1 is SGHVS and CDR2 is FNYEAQ in the germline V gene. Losses at the gene ends were 8 bases for V and 6 bases for J; bases not matched to a gene: 19. The CDR3 nucleotides read TGTGCCAGCCATTATACGGAGGGCAGGGGGCGTTCGGATACGCAGTATTTT. Translation: CASHYTEGRGRSDTQYF.

This clonotype has ten or more counts. The CDR3 bases are TGTGCCAGCAGCGCTAGCGGGGGCCTCCAAGAGACCCAGTACTTC. Protein: CASSASGGLQETQYF. The rearrangement links TRBV11-2 to TRBJ2-5; 10 bases fit TRBD2. The germline V gene encodes CDR1 SGHAT and CDR2 FQNNGV. V was pared by 5 bases and J by 1 base, with 4 bases of the junction left unmatched. This CDR3 spans 15 amino acids.

The chain is built from TRBV27 and TRBJ2-3, with 15 bases identical to TRBD2. CDR1 and CDR2 from the germline V gene are MNHEY and SMNVEV (reference sequence). J lost 4 bases, V lost 2 bases, and 10 bases had no gene match. CDR3 length equals 19 residues. The CDR3 region is CASSLKGLAGGRWADTQYF. The CDR3 DNA sequence: TGTGCCAGCAGTTTAAAAGGACTAGCGGGGGGGAGATGGGCAGATACGCAGTATTTT.

The gene calls are TRBV7-9 and TRBJ2-5, with D possibly being TRBD1 (6 bases). V was cut by 5 bases and J by 4 bases, with 8 bases left in between. The V gene's germline CDR1 is SEHNR and CDR2 FQNEAQ (reference sequence). CDR3 length: 12 amino acids. The CDR3 sequence: CASSTGSETQYF. CDR3 DNA: TGTGCCAGCAGCACAGGGTCAGAGACCCAGTACTTC.

This clonotype was counted between two and nine times. The chain joins TRBV5-6 to TRBJ2-3; no definite D call. This CDR3 is built from 15 residues. Between the trimmed V and J ends, which lost 5 bases and 0 bases, there was a span of 13 bases. Germline CDR1 reads SGHDT; CDR2 reads YYEEEE. Here the CDR3 DNA reads TGTGCCAGCAGACCAAGACACCGTAGCACAGATACGCAGTATTTT. As protein: CASRPRHRSTDTQYF.

Many counts were recorded for this clonotype. The rearrangement uses TRBV11-2 and TRBJ1-1; maybe TRBD1 (5 bases). CDR1 and CDR2 (germline): SGHAT, FQNNGV. The CDR3 length is 13 residues. The ends were cut back, 6 bases at V and 2 bases at J, with 10 bases in the middle. The CDR3: CASRIGDNTEAFF. The CDR3 bases are TGTGCCAGCAGGATAGGGGACAACACTGAAGCTTTCTTT.

The J gene is TRBJ2-3, the V gene TRBV7-2; tentative D call: TRBD1 (5 bases). Germline-derived CDR1 and CDR2 are SGHTA and FQGNSA. V was cut by 0 bases and J by 1 base, with 5 bases left in between. CDR3 length: 14 residues. CDR3 amino acids: CASSLATGTDTQYF. For the CDR3, the DNA is TGTGCCAGCAGCTTAGCGACAGGCACAGATACGCAGTATTTT.

This clonotype was counted many times. V usage is TRBV19 and J usage is TRBJ2-7, with 10 nucleotides matching TRBD1. The germline V gene has CDR1 LNHDA and CDR2 SQIVND (reference sequence). CDR3 length: 15 residues. V trimming: 5 bases; J trimming: 3 bases; junction bases outside the gene matches: 7. Here the CDR3 DNA reads TGTGCCAGTAGTCCCGCCGGGACAGGGGACTACGAGCAGTACTTC. It encodes CASSPAGTGDYEQYF.

This chain connects TRBV12-3 or TRBV12-4 to TRBJ2-3; TRBD1 might be the D (6 bases). The CDR3 runs 14 residues. V was trimmed by 7 bases and J by 1 base, leaving 12 bases between them. The CDR3 sequence: CASNDRSRTDTQYF. CDR3 sequence (DNA): TGTGCCAGCAACGACAGGTCCCGCACAGATACGCAGTATTTT.